The TCR beta chain described here comes from a study of Ad26.COV2.S vaccination and SARS-CoV-2 variants. Background on the study: Of the COV1001 trial arms, the Ad26.COV2.S arm included the donor.

On this clone: Antigen: not known.

The protocol was immunoSEQ multiplex PCR, while the TCRdb copy is restricted to in-frame clones and leaves out a portion. The sample records about 330,000 clones, roughly 88% being singletons. The germline V gene encodes CDR1 LGHNA and CDR2 YSLEER. V lost 4 bases, J lost 2 bases, and 10 bases lay in between. CDR3 length equals 14 residues. Study-level points and caveats: Individuals receiving vaccine had higher spike-specific TCR breadth than placebo recipients did. Total T cell responses may have been underestimated by the TCR breadth and depth analyses.

Treatment of the sample: around 19 received Ad26.COV2.S at low or high dose, single or two shots; 5 received placebo; per-sample allocation not given. Samples came from day 63 after the first vaccine or placebo injection. This vaccine is an Ad26 vector that expresses the Wuhan-strain SARS-CoV-2 spike. The genes are TRBV4-3 and TRBJ2-3; no firm D call. The material was peripheral blood, obtained in a trial of Ad26.COV2.S vaccine versus placebo. The origin of this receptor is a person between 18 and 59 years old who received the Ad26.COV2.S COVID-19 vaccine or a placebo. CDR3 region: CASSLSGATDTQYF. Written as DNA, the CDR3 is TGCGCCAGCAGCCTCTCAGGTGCCACAGATACGCAGTATTTT.